This T cell receptor beta chain was identified during a study of memory CD4+ T cells and cytomegalovirus serostatus. Study-level background: This sample comes from healthy Belgian adults, fewer than 10 CMV seropositive, 24 seronegative. Study results and caveats: About 40% of the roughly 160 known CMV-associated TCRbeta sequences appeared in CD4+ memory.

The repertoire was sequenced with immunoSEQ multiplex PCR; TCRdb's copy has only in-frame clones and lacks some. The sample carries tens of thousands of clones, around 72% recorded once. To note about this clone: Antigen specificity is unknown.

Germline V gene data show CDR1 as MNHNS and CDR2 as SASEGT. The CDR3 loop spans 15 amino acids. The ends lost 8 bases at V and 6 bases at J; junction bases unmatched: 11. The sort gate was single viable CD3+CD4+CD8-CD45RO+ cells for memory CD4+ T cells. The chain has TRBV6-1 and TRBJ1-5; 9 bases map to TRBD1. The source material was memory CD4+ T cells from blood. The source of this sequence is an adult in good health and CMV-seronegative. The DNA for the CDR3 is TGTGCCAGCCGTCGTCTGGACAGGGGTCCTCAGCCCCAGCATTTT. This encodes CASRRLDRGPQPQHF.